Each of the 32 T cell receptor beta chains below was sequenced from the same sample in a study of vaccination effects on CD4 cells after COVID-19. Antigen-specific CD4+ T cells were first expanded with viral peptide pools by the ViraFEST assay and only then sequenced. Culture lasted approximately 10 days before CD4+ T cell isolation. According to the study, vaccine recipients showed no prior SARS-CoV-2 infection and negative nucleocapsid antibodies. Profiled with immunoSEQ multiplex PCR; TCRdb holds only in-frame clones, not every one. The sample consists of about 37,000 clones, 60% to 80% of them appearing once. No cognate antigen is known for these TCRs. Sequencing was performed on CD4+ T cells from PBMCs cultured with HCoV-OC43 spike peptides, taken before COVID-19 vaccination. Subset noted: HCoV-OC43 spike overlapping peptide pool stimulation. The source of these receptors is a human donor who received a COVID-19 vaccine.

This chain connects TRBV5-1 to TRBJ2-5; D uncertain. V was shortened by 0 bases and J by 5 bases, with 11 bases between the two germline ends. CDR1 is SGHRS, CDR2 YFSETQ, per germline. The CDR3 consists of 14 residues. The CDR3 coding sequence is TGCGCCAGCAGCTTGGATAGCAAAGCCGAGACCCAGTACTTC. Residues: CASSLDSKAETQYF.

The V gene is TRBV6-1, the J gene TRBJ1-2, with D possibly TRBD1 on 6 matching bases. Trimming shortened V by 3 bases and J by 5 bases, and 10 bases separated the two germline ends. The CDR3 extends over 13 amino acids. Germline-derived CDR1 and CDR2 are MNHNS and SASEGT. CDR3 in amino acids: CASSELQGYGYTF. CDR3 in DNA: TGTGCCAGCAGTGAGTTGCAGGGGTATGGCTACACCTTC.

This clone was observed a handful of times. This chain links TRBV20-1 with TRBJ1-2, with unresolved D. V lost 8 bases and J 4 bases, leaving 11 bases between the germline ends. This CDR3 comprises 11 residues. Germline V gene sequence: CDR1 DFQATT, CDR2 SNEGSKA (reference sequence). As DNA, the CDR3 is TGCAGTCAGCAATGGGGCTATGGCTACACCTTC. Amino acid sequence: CSQQWGYGYTF.

About this clone: The same CDR3 can be traced to other DNA sequences in this sample. V gene TRBV6-1 combines with J gene TRBJ1-2; D not resolved. Trimming took off 1 base at V and 7 bases at J, with 7 bases between the two ends. This CDR3 has 12 amino acids. Germline loops: CDR1 MNHNS, CDR2 SASEGT. CDR3 in amino acids: CASSEGGVGYTF. CDR3 nucleotide sequence: TGTGCCAGCAGTGAAGGAGGAGTTGGCTACACCTTC.

The table lists this clone with a few counts. The V call is TRBV6-5, the J call TRBJ1-1; perhaps TRBD1 as D (5 bases). The CDR3 totals 14 residues. V lost 2 bases to trimming and J lost 4 bases, with 11 bases between them. Germline lookup yields CDR1 MNHEY and CDR2 SVGAGI. This CDR3 is CASSYAGGRTEAFF. CDR3 coding DNA: TGTGCCAGCAGTTACGCGGGGGGACGCACTGAAGCTTTCTTT.

The gene calls are TRBV30 and TRBJ2-4; 7 positions agree with TRBD2. J lost 0 bases, V lost 1 base, and 0 bases had no gene match. In germline, CDR1 is GTSNPN, CDR2 SVGIG (reference sequence). The CDR3 has 14 residues. CDR3 sequence (DNA): TGTGCCTGGAGTGGGGGGGGAGCCAAAAACATTCAGTACTTC. This translates into CAWSGGGAKNIQYF. The full variable domain, with the rest looked up from reference TRBV30 and TRBJ2-4, is SQTIHQWPATLVQPVGSPLSLECTVEGTSNPNLYWYRQAAGRGLQLLFYSVGIGQISSEVPQNLSASRPQDRQFILSSKKLLLSDSGFYLCAWSGGGAKNIQYFGAGTRLSVL.

V is TRBV7-9 and J is TRBJ2-2; D might be TRBD1 or TRBD2, each matching 5 bases. The V end was cut by 5 bases, the J end by 6 bases, with 10 bases between. From germline, CDR1 is SEHNR and CDR2 FQNEAQ (reference sequence). The CDR3 spans 13 residues. CDR3 coding DNA: TGTGCCAGCAGCCCAATGGGGGCCGGGGAGCTGTTTTTT. Translation: CASSPMGAGELFF.

The chain couples TRBV4-1 to TRBJ1-5; D unresolved. CDR3 length: 14 amino acids. Germline CDR1 and CDR2: MGHRA and YSYEKL. Trimming took 1 base from V and 4 from J, leaving 8 bases between them. CDR3 sequence (DNA): TGCGCCAGCAGCCAAGTAGCGGTGAATCAGCCCCAGCATTTT. This sequence encodes CASSQVAVNQPQHF.

This clone was counted only a few times. The V and J genes are TRBV6-6 and TRBJ1-3, with 7 bases lining up with TRBD1. This CDR3 spans 14 amino acids. Germline V CDR1 and CDR2: MNHNY, SVGAGI (reference sequence). J was trimmed by 6 bases and V by 7 bases; bases with no gene match: 9. CDR3 sequence reads: CASILTGSQNTIYF. DNA of the CDR3: TGTGCCAGCATTTTGACAGGGTCTCAAAACACCATATATTTT.

V is TRBV2 and J is TRBJ2-5, with D unclear. Trimming took 6 bases from V and 2 from J, leaving 7 bases between them. Germline V CDR1 and CDR2: SNHLY, FYNNEI. This CDR3 contains 12 residues. The CDR3 sequence: CASSTVQETQYF. The CDR3, as DNA: TGTGCCAGCAGCACAGTTCAAGAGACCCAGTACTTC. The entire variable domain, with the rest obtained from reference TRBV2 and TRBJ2-5, is as follows: EPEVTQTPSHQVTQMGQEVILRCVPISNHLYFYWYRQILGQKVEFLVSFYNNEISEKSEIFDDQFSVERPDGSNFTLKIRSTKLEDSAMYFCASSTVQETQYFGPGTRLLVL.

J is TRBJ1-5 and V is TRBV29-1; D may be TRBD1 (6 bases). Germline CDR1 SQVTM, CDR2 ANQGSEA. With 3 bases removed from V and 3 bases from J, the gap between germline ends came to 9 bases. The length of the CDR3 is 13 residues. DNA for the CDR3: TGCAGCGTTGAGGGGGGCACCAATCAGCCCCAGCATTTT. Translation: CSVEGGTNQPQHF. The full variable domain, rest sourced from reference TRBV29-1 and TRBJ1-5, is SAVISQKPSRDICQRGTSLTIQCQVDSQVTMMFWYRQQPGQSLTLIATANQGSEATYESGFVIDKFPISRPNLTFSTLTVSNMSPEDSSIYLCSVEGGTNQPQHFGDGTRLSIL.

The chain employs TRBV5-8 and TRBJ1-3, with D uncertain. The V end was cut by 4 bases, the J end by 7 bases, with 6 bases between. The CDR3 covers 11 residues. Germline CDR1 reads SGHTS; CDR2 reads YDEGEE. The CDR3: CASSQRNTIYF. CDR3 coding DNA: TGTGCCAGCAGCCAAAGGAACACCATATATTTT.

CDR3 nucleotides: TGTGCCAGCAAATTAGGACAGGGTAGCAATCAGCCCCAGCATTTT. It codes for CASKLGQGSNQPQHF. The J gene is TRBJ1-5, the V gene TRBV6-5; the match to TRBD1 covers 8 bases. The CDR3 runs 15 residues. The ends lost 7 bases at V and 0 bases at J; junction bases unmatched: 5. CDR1 MNHEY and CDR2 SVGAGI come from the germline V gene.

The CDR3 DNA is TGTGCCAGCAGTTACGGAGCGGGAGAAGCCTACAATGAGCAGTTCTTC. Protein: CASSYGAGEAYNEQFF. The chain recombines TRBV6-5 with TRBJ2-1; 8 nucleotides agree with TRBD2. Losses at the gene ends were 2 bases for V and 2 bases for J; bases not matched to a gene: 5. The CDR3 contains 16 residues. Germline CDR1 and CDR2: MNHEY and SVGAGI.

This chain joins TRBV5-1 and TRBJ1-5; TRBD1 matches 8 bases. The germline gives CDR1 SGHRS, CDR2 YFSETQ. The CDR3 contains 13 residues. V lost 4 bases to trimming and J lost 7 bases; unmatched junction nucleotides: 4. The CDR3 DNA follows: TGCGCCAGCAGCCCGACAGGGGACCAGCCCCAGCATTTT. Translation: CASSPTGDQPQHF.

The chain employs TRBV11-2 and TRBJ2-1; D uncertain. Germline CDR1 reads SGHAT; CDR2 reads FQNNGV. This CDR3 is 14 amino acids long. V was trimmed by 1 base and J by 5 bases, leaving 9 bases between them. CDR3 sequence reads: CASSLARPNNEQFF. The DNA for the CDR3 is TGTGCCAGCAGCTTAGCCAGGCCCAACAATGAGCAGTTCTTC.

This clone came up a few times. The chain employs TRBV7-9 and TRBJ1-1; D not certain. V was trimmed by 5 bases and J by 11 bases, leaving 18 bases between them. The CDR3 extends over 13 amino acids. The V gene's germline CDR1 is SEHNR and CDR2 FQNEAQ (reference sequence). This CDR3 reads CASSLDLTPGAFF. Written as DNA, the CDR3 is TGTGCCAGCAGCCTTGACTTGACCCCGGGGGCTTTCTTT.

The chain employs TRBV2 and TRBJ1-5, with D unclear. The germline CDR1 and CDR2 sequences are SNHLY and FYNNEI. V shed 6 bases and J shed 0 bases, with 9 bases lying between them. The CDR3 runs 14 residues. The CDR3 DNA reads TGTGCCAGCAGGCTAGGGAGTAGCAATCAGCCCCAGCATTTT. As protein: CASRLGSSNQPQHF.

This clone was seen only once. The V and J genes are TRBV5-4 and TRBJ2-1, with 7 bases identical to TRBD2. The junction had 19 bases not matched to a gene; V was cut back by 0 bases and J by 4 bases. CDR3 length equals 20 residues. Germline loops: CDR1 SGHNT, CDR2 YYREEE (reference sequence). The CDR3 protein is CASSLGASGLKLNSYNEQFF. CDR3 DNA: TGTGCCAGCAGCTTGGGGGCTAGCGGACTCAAACTCAATTCGTACAATGAGCAGTTCTTC.

The count of this clone is one. The chain employs TRBV27 and TRBJ2-1; possible D gene TRBD2, 7 bases. The ends were cut back, 8 bases at V and 4 bases at J, with 21 bases in the middle. The germline V gene encodes CDR1 MNHEY and CDR2 SMNVEV (reference sequence). The CDR3 consists of 16 residues. The CDR3 loop is CASGRIGGDVYNEQFF. DNA for the CDR3: TGTGCCAGCGGCCGTATAGGGGGGGACGTATACAATGAGCAGTTCTTC.

V usage is TRBV19 and J usage is TRBJ2-7; 11 bases line up with TRBD1. The V and J ends lost 5 bases and 2 bases, in that order; junction bases with no gene match: 5. Germline V gene sequence: CDR1 LNHDA, CDR2 SQIVND (reference sequence). CDR3 length equals 15 residues. The CDR3 loop is CASSDRTGGPYEQYF. In DNA, the CDR3 is TGTGCCAGTAGTGACCGGACAGGGGGCCCCTACGAGCAGTACTTC.

The chain employs TRBV5-4 and TRBJ2-7; a weak D match, TRBD2 (5 bases). The CDR3 has 15 residues. Trimming left V 4 bases short and J 3 bases short, with 17 bases between. Germline loops: CDR1 SGHNT, CDR2 YYREEE (reference sequence). The CDR3 nucleotides are TGTGCCAGCAGCCCCGGTATAGCGCGGTTCTACGAGCAGTACTTC. This gives the protein CASSPGIARFYEQYF.

The chain links TRBV6-5 to TRBJ2-1, with TRBD1 matching over 9 bases. The CDR3 contains 15 residues. J gave up 6 bases and V 7 bases, and 10 bases lay outside the gene matches. Germline V gene sequence: CDR1 MNHEY, CDR2 SVGAGI. The CDR3 DNA sequence: TGTGCCAGCATCAAATTCCGGGACAGGGTCAATGAGCAGTTCTTC. Its translation: CASIKFRDRVNEQFF.

The J gene is TRBJ2-1, the V gene TRBV10-2, with 13 positions matching TRBD2. This CDR3 spans 15 amino acids. V was pared by 7 bases and J by 8 bases, with 8 bases of the junction left unmatched. In germline, CDR1 is WSHSY, CDR2 SAAADI. The CDR3: CASTELAGGLYEQFF. CDR3 nucleotide sequence: TGCGCCAGCACCGAACTAGCGGGAGGGCTCTATGAGCAGTTCTTC.

The CDR3 nucleotides are TGTGCCAGCAGCAATACCCTAGCGGGGGGGTCCTACGAGCAGTACTTC. It codes for CASSNTLAGGSYEQYF. This chain uses TRBV5-8 with TRBJ2-7, with TRBD2 matching over 12 bases. V trimming: 4 bases; J trimming: 1 base; junction bases outside the gene matches: 6. This CDR3 is built from 16 residues. CDR1 is SGHTS and CDR2 is YDEGEE in the germline V gene.

The chain links TRBV10-1 to TRBJ2-3; 12 nucleotides match TRBD2. The V segment lost 2 bases and the J segment 2 bases; nucleotides outside the gene matches: 8. Germline V CDR1 and CDR2: WNHNN, SYGVQD (reference sequence). The CDR3 spans 18 residues. The CDR3 DNA is TGCGCCAGCAGTGAGACTAGCGGGGGGCCGGGGCTCACAGATACGCAGTATTTT. This sequence encodes CASSETSGGPGLTDTQYF.

CDR3 region: CATSVVEGAYNEQFF. DNA for the CDR3: TGTGCCACCAGTGTGGTCGAAGGAGCGTACAATGAGCAGTTCTTC. V is TRBV24-1 and J is TRBJ2-1, with unresolved D. V was trimmed by 5 bases and J by 4 bases, leaving 14 bases between them. The V gene's germline CDR1 is KGHDR and CDR2 SFDVKD. The CDR3 consists of 15 residues.

The chain employs TRBV5-1 and TRBJ2-4; 9 bases are shared with TRBD1. The CDR3 extends over 15 amino acids. Germline CDR1 is SGHRS and CDR2 is YFSETQ. J was trimmed by 4 bases and V by 3 bases; bases with no gene match: 5. This CDR3 is CASSYRDRAKNIQYF. The DNA of the CDR3 is TGCGCCAGCAGCTACCGGGACAGGGCTAAAAACATTCAGTACTTC.

The chain carries TRBV5-1 and TRBJ2-7; D call uncertain. CDR1 is SGHRS and CDR2 is YFSETQ in the germline V gene. Between the trimmed V and J ends, which lost 2 bases and 2 bases, there was a span of 5 bases. The CDR3 consists of 12 residues. CDR3 nucleotide sequence: TGCGCCAGCAGCTTTTCCGCCTACGAGCAGTACTTC. Translation: CASSFSAYEQYF.

The chain has TRBV5-1 and TRBJ1-1; TRBD1 is a possible D gene (6 bases). Germline loops: CDR1 SGHRS, CDR2 YFSETQ. V was shortened by 4 bases and J by 0 bases, with 10 bases between the two germline ends. This CDR3 comprises 14 residues. The CDR3 nucleotides read TGCGCCAGCAGCGTCGGACAGCTGAACACTGAAGCTTTCTTT. Translating it yields CASSVGQLNTEAFF.

The V gene is TRBV19, the J gene TRBJ2-5, with D unresolved. The V gene lost 4 bases and the J gene lost 1 base, with 7 bases spanning the gap. CDR1 is LNHDA, CDR2 SQIVND, per germline (reference sequence). The length of the CDR3 is 13 residues. The chain's CDR3 is CASSRSVQETQYF. The CDR3 coding sequence is TGTGCCAGTAGTAGGAGTGTCCAAGAGACCCAGTACTTC.

The V call is TRBV9, the J call TRBJ2-1; D is unresolved. In germline, CDR1 is SGDLS, CDR2 YYNGEE. The CDR3 is 12 amino acids. Trimming stripped 0 bases from V and 6 bases from J, with 4 bases between. The CDR3 reads CASSVGLNEQFF. As DNA, the CDR3 is TGTGCCAGCAGCGTAGGACTCAATGAGCAGTTCTTC. Full variable domain (remainder filled in from reference TRBV9 and TRBJ2-1): DSGVTQTPKHLITATGQRVTLRCSPRSGDLSVYWYQQSLDQGLQFLIQYYNGEERAKGNILERFSAQQFPDLHSELNLSSLELGDSALYFCASSVGLNEQFFGPGTRLTVL.